The 4 T cell receptor beta chains below all came from one sample that was sequenced in a study of CD8 T cells in Susac syndrome. RNA in amounts of 0.5 to 1 ug was reverse transcribed with random hexamers. MiXCR, run by TCRdb on the immunoSEQ multiplex PCR reads, gives a single entry per CDR3 protein. The data hold roughly 130,000 distinct CDR3 sequences, with about 94% observed a single time. Sequencing was carried out using CD4+ T cells from PBMCs. The source of these receptors is a human donor with multiple sclerosis.

This rearrangement joins TRBV4-1 to TRBJ2-3; D call uncertain. The germline V gene has CDR1 MGHRA and CDR2 YSYEKL. V was trimmed by 3 bases and J by 6 bases, leaving 7 bases between them. The CDR3 contains 12 residues. The CDR3 loop reads CASSQPMDTQYF. CDR3 sequence (DNA): TGCGCCAGCAGCCAGCCAATGGATACGCAGTATTTT.

This chain links TRBV18 with TRBJ2-1; TRBD2 aligns across 9 bases. The germline CDR1 and CDR2 sequences are KGHSH and LQKENI. V shed 3 bases, J shed 8 bases, and the junction held 5 bases outside the gene matches. CDR3 length equals 14 residues. The CDR3 DNA reads as TGTGCCAGCTCACCTGAGCGGGGGGCCTATGAGCAGTTCTTC. This encodes CASSPERGAYEQFF.

V and J are TRBV4-2 and TRBJ2-5; possible D gene TRBD1, 6 bases. Germline CDR1 LGHNA, CDR2 YNFKEQ. The CDR3 covers 16 residues. V lost 0 bases and J 4 bases, leaving 15 bases between the germline ends. CDR3 in amino acids: CASSQEATGVRETQYF. The CDR3 DNA reads as TGTGCCAGCAGCCAAGAGGCGACAGGAGTCCGAGAGACCCAGTACTTC.

This chain links TRBV18 with TRBJ2-1; D is undetermined. This CDR3 is 12 amino acids long. Trimming cost V 2 bases and J 8 bases, with 7 bases left between them. CDR1 KGHSH and CDR2 LQKENI come from the germline V gene. CDR3 nucleotide sequence: TGTGCCAGCTCACCATACCTCGATGAGCAGTTCTTC. This translates into CASSPYLDEQFF.